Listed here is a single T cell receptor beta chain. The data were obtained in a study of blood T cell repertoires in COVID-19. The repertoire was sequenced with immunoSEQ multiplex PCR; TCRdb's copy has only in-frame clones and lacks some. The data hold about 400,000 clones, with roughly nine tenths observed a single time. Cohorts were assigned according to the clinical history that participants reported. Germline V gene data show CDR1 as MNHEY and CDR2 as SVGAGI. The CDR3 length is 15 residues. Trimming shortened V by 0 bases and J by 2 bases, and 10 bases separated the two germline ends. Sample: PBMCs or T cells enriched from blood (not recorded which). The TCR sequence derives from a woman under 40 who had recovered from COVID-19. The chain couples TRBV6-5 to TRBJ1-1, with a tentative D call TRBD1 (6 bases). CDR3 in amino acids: CASSYSRQANTEAFF. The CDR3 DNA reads TGTGCCAGCAGTTACTCGAGACAGGCAAACACTGAAGCTTTCTTT.